This TCR beta chain originates from a study of T cell repertoires in cytomegalovirus infection. Remarks on this clonotype: Its cognate antigen is unknown.

TCRdb re-called the reads with MiXCR, one entry per CDR3 protein. The data hold around 340,000 distinct CDR3 sequences, with 29% observed a single time. The sequenced sample was cultured PBMCs, obtained from culture after CMV antigen stimulation. This receptor was obtained from a human donor in good health (CMV status not recorded). Some clones in this sample may be carry-over from other donors' samples.

The CDR3 nucleotides read TGCAGTGCTAGTTCTTTACCGAGCTCTGGAAACACCATATATTTT. This sequence encodes CSASSLPSSGNTIYF. The V call is TRBV20-1, the J call TRBJ1-3, with D unclear. Germline V gives CDR1 DFQATT, CDR2 SNEGSKA (reference sequence). The CDR3 is 15 amino acids. V shed 3 bases and J shed 0 bases, with 12 bases lying between them.